This TCR beta chain is from a study of T-cell reconstitution after alpha-beta-depleted transplantation in children. TCRbeta library preparation incorporated unique molecular identifiers. TCRdb re-called the PCR reads through MiXCR, storing one row per CDR3 protein. This sample has 70,000 to 95,000 distinct CDR3 sequences, with 10% to 15% found just once. The sequenced sample was PBMCs from the stem cell graft donor, obtained from the stem cell graft. The receptor comes from a human donor who donated a stem cell graft to a child with inherited bone marrow failure.

The CDR3 DNA follows: TGCGCCGGCACGCCAACCGGGACAGGCTACGAGCAGTACTTC. It is translated as CAGTPTGTGYEQYF. The chain couples TRBV23-1 to TRBJ2-7; 8 bases align to TRBD1. TRBV23-1 counts as an open reading frame of uncertain function. V shed 11 bases, J shed 3 bases, and the junction held 12 bases outside the gene matches. The CDR3 spans 14 residues.